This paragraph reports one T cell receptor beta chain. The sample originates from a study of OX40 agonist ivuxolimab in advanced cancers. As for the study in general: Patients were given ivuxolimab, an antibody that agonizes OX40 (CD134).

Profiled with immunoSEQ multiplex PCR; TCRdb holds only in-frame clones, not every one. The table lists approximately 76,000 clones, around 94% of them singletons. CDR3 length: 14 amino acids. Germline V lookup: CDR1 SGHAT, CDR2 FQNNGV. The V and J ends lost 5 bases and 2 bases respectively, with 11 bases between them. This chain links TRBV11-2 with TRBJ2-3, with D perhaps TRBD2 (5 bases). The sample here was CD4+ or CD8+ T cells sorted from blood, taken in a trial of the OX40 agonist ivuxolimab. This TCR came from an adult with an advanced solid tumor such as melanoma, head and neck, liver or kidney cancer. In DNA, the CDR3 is TGTGCCAGCAGCCCATTTAGCGTCACAGATACGCAGTATTTT. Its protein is CASSPFSVTDTQYF.